These 17 T cell receptor beta chains came from one sample sequenced in a study of T cell changes during pregnancy in multiple sclerosis. Sequencing was performed with immunoSEQ multiplex PCR; in TCRdb, only in-frame clones are kept and a portion is missing. The sample yields about 20,000 clones, 70% to 90% seen once. This material consisted of CD8+ T cells from peripheral blood mononuclear cells, taken after pregnancy. The receptors derive from a female donor in good health, enrolled as a control in a pregnancy study.

V gene TRBV7-2 combines with J gene TRBJ2-2; perhaps TRBD1 as D (6 bases). Trimming stripped 1 base from V and 1 base from J, with 10 bases between. This CDR3 spans 16 amino acids. Germline CDR1 SGHTA, CDR2 FQGNSA. CDR3 loop: CASSLVRGGNTGELFF. The CDR3 DNA reads TGTGCCAGCAGCTTAGTCCGAGGGGGGAACACCGGGGAGCTGTTTTTT.

The CDR3 protein is CATSSHWDSQETQYF. CDR3 bases: TGTGCCACCAGCAGTCACTGGGACAGCCAAGAGACCCAGTACTTC. The chain combines TRBV15 with TRBJ2-5; TRBD1 aligns across 7 bases. The germline V gene has CDR1 LNHNV and CDR2 YYDKDF (reference sequence). The CDR3 totals 15 residues. Trimming took 3 bases from V and 1 from J; bases not matched to a gene: 5.

The chain joins TRBV5-1 to TRBJ1-1; maybe TRBD1 (5 bases). Germline values: CDR1 SGHRS, CDR2 YFSETQ. The CDR3 is 14 amino acids. Trimming pared 0 bases from V and 5 bases from J, leaving 11 bases between. CDR3 nucleotide sequence: TGCGCCAGCAGCTTGGCCTGGGGCGGAACTGAAGCTTTCTTT. It specifies CASSLAWGGTEAFF.

This chain uses TRBV4-3 with TRBJ2-4, with D possibly being TRBD1 (6 bases). CDR3 length: 13 residues. Trimming took off 4 bases at V and 8 bases at J, with 12 bases between the two ends. Germline V lookup: CDR1 LGHNA, CDR2 YSLEER. The DNA of the CDR3 is TGCGCCAGCAGCCCCAACAGGGCAGACATTCAGTACTTC. Its translation: CASSPNRADIQYF.

This clone was seen only once. The rearrangement joins TRBV29-1 to TRBJ2-3; D is possibly TRBD1 (5 bases). This CDR3 region has 15 residues. Germline CDR1 is SQVTM and CDR2 is ANQGSEA. Trimming left V 6 bases short and J 2 bases short, with 18 bases between. CDR3 sequence reads: CSVGQGSRPTDTQYF. The CDR3, as DNA: TGCAGCGTGGGGCAGGGTTCGCGGCCCACAGATACGCAGTATTTT.

Notes on this clone: One junction end does not reproduce the germline sequence, and a read error may be involved. V is TRBV7-7 and J is TRBJ1-1, with 7 bases identical to TRBD1. Germline CDR1 reads SSHAT; CDR2 reads FNYEAQ (reference sequence). The CDR3 covers 14 residues. CDR3 in DNA: TGTGCTAGCAGCTTAGGTACAGGGGTCGCTGAAGCTTTCTTT. This encodes CASSLGTGVAEAFF.

The J gene is TRBJ2-5, the V gene TRBV6-1; 7 positions agree with TRBD2. This CDR3 comprises 13 residues. V dropped 11 bases and J dropped 4; count of bases not matched to a gene: 10. The V gene's germline CDR1 is MNHNS and CDR2 SASEGT. CDR3 in DNA: TGTGCCGGGGCGGGAGTTACTATAGAGACCCAGTACTTC. It is translated as CAGAGVTIETQYF.

The chain combines TRBV13 with TRBJ2-7; D might be TRBD1 (6 bases). The germline V gene has CDR1 PRHDT and CDR2 FYEKMQ (reference sequence). The CDR3 runs 14 residues. V lost 4 bases, J lost 5 bases, and 15 bases lay in between. The CDR3 is CASSSPGARNEQYF. The CDR3 DNA reads TGTGCCAGCAGCTCCCCAGGGGCGAGGAACGAGCAGTACTTC.

The chain couples TRBV27 to TRBJ1-1, with TRBD1 matching over 11 bases. The trim removed 5 bases at V and 8 bases at J, leaving 7 bases unmatched. The CDR3 consists of 14 residues. Looked up from germline, CDR1 is MNHEY and CDR2 is SMNVEV (reference sequence). CDR3 loop: CASSPGTGGLEAFF. The CDR3 DNA reads TGTGCCAGCAGTCCCGGGACAGGGGGTCTGGAAGCTTTCTTT.

This clone was counted a single time. The junction does not match germline at one end; this may be a read error. The chain recombines TRBV7-7 with TRBJ1-1; 10 bases map to TRBD1. This CDR3 contains 17 residues. Germline V gene data show CDR1 as SSHAT and CDR2 as FNYEAQ (reference sequence). CDR3 protein: CASSLGRQGADGTEAFF. The CDR3 nucleotides are TGTGCTAGCAGCTTAGGGCGACAGGGGGCCGATGGGACTGAAGCTTTCTTT.

The chain couples TRBV11-3 to TRBJ2-7; weak D call: TRBD1 (6 bases). V was cut by 7 bases and J by 3 bases, with 13 bases left in between. The CDR3 has 13 amino acids. CDR1 is SGHNT, CDR2 YENEEA, per germline. The CDR3 reads CASKGTHYYEQYF. Here the CDR3 DNA reads TGTGCCAGCAAGGGGACACACTACTACGAGCAGTACTTC.

The chain has TRBV4-2 and TRBJ2-3, with 10 positions matching TRBD2. Germline V gene sequence: CDR1 LGHNA, CDR2 YNFKEQ. The J segment lost 2 bases and the V segment lost 0 bases, leaving 5 bases of the junction unmatched. The CDR3 sequence is 17 residues long. CDR3 residues: CASSQDGGTSATDTQYF. The CDR3 DNA sequence: TGTGCCAGCAGCCAAGATGGCGGGACTAGCGCCACAGATACGCAGTATTTT.

The V call is TRBV7-6, the J call TRBJ1-1; D ambiguous. V dropped 1 base and J dropped 2 bases, with 8 bases sitting between them. The CDR3 extends over 14 amino acids. Looked up from germline, CDR1 is SGHVS and CDR2 is FNYEAQ. The CDR3 loop reads CASSLGQVNTEAFF. The CDR3 DNA reads TGTGCCAGCAGCTTAGGGCAGGTAAACACTGAAGCTTTCTTT.

This clone showed up just once. The rearrangement uses TRBV19 and TRBJ2-7; D remains unclear. This CDR3 is built from 14 residues. Trimming left V 0 bases short and J 2 bases short, with 8 bases between. The germline gives CDR1 LNHDA, CDR2 SQIVND (reference sequence). CDR3 protein: CASSIDAETYEQYF. In DNA, the CDR3 is TGTGCCAGTAGTATAGATGCAGAAACCTACGAGCAGTACTTC.

This clone appeared once. The CDR3 nucleotides read TGTGCCAGCAGTTATCAGGCGGGGGGGGCCCATGAGCAGTTCTTC. It yields the protein CASSYQAGGAHEQFF. This sequence joins TRBV6-5 and TRBJ2-1, with TRBD2 identical over 9 bases. V shed 3 bases and J 8 bases; nucleotides not matched to a gene: 8. Germline-derived CDR1 and CDR2 are MNHEY and SVGAGI. The CDR3 runs 15 residues.

V is TRBV19 and J is TRBJ1-1; 8 bases are a match to TRBD1. Trimming took 1 base from V and 4 from J; bases not matched to a gene: 11. CDR3 length: 17 amino acids. CDR1 LNHDA and CDR2 SQIVND come from the germline V gene (reference sequence). CDR3 DNA: TGTGCCAGTAGTATAGGTGACAGGGGCCCCCCGGGCACTGAAGCTTTCTTT. Amino acid sequence: CASSIGDRGPPGTEAFF.

This clone is labeled as medium-sized. The chain couples TRBV4-3 to TRBJ2-7; tentative D call: TRBD2 (5 bases). The CDR3 consists of 16 residues. Germline V lookup: CDR1 LGHNA, CDR2 YSLEER. V dropped 0 bases and J dropped 2 bases, with 14 bases sitting between them. The CDR3 is CASSQDLTGSPYEQYF. CDR3 nucleotide sequence: TGCGCCAGCAGCCAAGATCTCACGGGGTCCCCCTACGAGCAGTACTTC.